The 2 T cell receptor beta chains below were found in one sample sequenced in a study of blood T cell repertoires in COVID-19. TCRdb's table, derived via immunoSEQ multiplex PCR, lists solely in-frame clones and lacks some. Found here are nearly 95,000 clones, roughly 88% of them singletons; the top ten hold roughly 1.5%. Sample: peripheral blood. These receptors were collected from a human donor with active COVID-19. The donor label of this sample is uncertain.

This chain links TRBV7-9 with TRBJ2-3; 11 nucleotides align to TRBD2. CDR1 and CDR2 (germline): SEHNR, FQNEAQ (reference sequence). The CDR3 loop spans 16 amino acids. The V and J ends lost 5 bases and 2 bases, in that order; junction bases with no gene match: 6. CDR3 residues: CASSAGLAATTDTQYF. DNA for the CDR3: TGTGCCAGCAGCGCGGGACTAGCGGCGACCACAGATACGCAGTATTTT.

The CDR3 sequence is CASSELGVTEAFF. The CDR3, as DNA: TGTGCCAGCAGTGAGTTAGGGGTTACTGAAGCTTTCTTT. The chain joins TRBV6-1 to TRBJ1-1; tentatively, D is TRBD1 (5 bases). The CDR3 is 13 residues long. With 3 bases removed from V and 5 bases from J, the gap between germline ends came to 10 bases. CDR1 and CDR2 from the germline V gene are MNHNS and SASEGT.